Listed here is a single T cell receptor beta chain. The data are from a study of blood T cell repertoires in COVID-19. Profiled with immunoSEQ multiplex PCR; TCRdb holds only in-frame clones, not every one. The sample includes approximately 300,000 clones, roughly 86% of them seen just once. Germline lookup yields CDR1 SGHNT and CDR2 YYREEE (reference sequence). V was pared by 9 bases and J by 4 bases, with 13 bases between. The CDR3 totals 12 residues. J is TRBJ1-2 and V is TRBV5-4, with a possible D match to TRBD1 (6 bases). The receptor's source is a woman aged 30 to 39 with COVID-19, enrolled during active disease. Sequenced material: peripheral blood. CDR3 in DNA: TGTGCCACTTACAGGGTTTTCTATGGCTACACCTTC. Encoded protein: CATYRVFYGYTF.